The sample holds a few counts of the clone carrying this T cell receptor beta chain. The CDR3 has 15 amino acids. Deletions cut 3 bases from V and 1 base from J, with 12 bases between. The V gene's germline CDR1 is LNHNV and CDR2 YYDKDF (reference sequence). These data originate in a study of T cells in Graves' hyperthyroidism and ophthalmopathy. Pregnant or lactating patients were excluded, as were those with uncontrolled infection or other autoimmune disease. There were TCR beta CDR3 regions amplified from RNA transcripts. First-round RT-PCR of the TCR CDR3 relied on the HTBI primer set. TCRdb called the multiplex PCR reads again in MiXCR, with one record for every CDR3 protein. Of a few hundred thousand distinct CDR3 sequences listed, 35% to 50% were seen once; the top ten hold roughly 45%.

Specimen: peripheral blood or thyroid tissue (not recorded which). This TCR derives from an adult woman with Graves' disease, either hyperthyroidism or ophthalmopathy (not recorded which). The chain links TRBV15 to TRBJ1-1, with D possibly being TRBD1 (6 bases). The DNA of the CDR3 is TGTGCCACCAGCAGGGCGGACAGAGAGAACACTGAAGCTTTCTTT. It is translated as CATSRADRENTEAFF.